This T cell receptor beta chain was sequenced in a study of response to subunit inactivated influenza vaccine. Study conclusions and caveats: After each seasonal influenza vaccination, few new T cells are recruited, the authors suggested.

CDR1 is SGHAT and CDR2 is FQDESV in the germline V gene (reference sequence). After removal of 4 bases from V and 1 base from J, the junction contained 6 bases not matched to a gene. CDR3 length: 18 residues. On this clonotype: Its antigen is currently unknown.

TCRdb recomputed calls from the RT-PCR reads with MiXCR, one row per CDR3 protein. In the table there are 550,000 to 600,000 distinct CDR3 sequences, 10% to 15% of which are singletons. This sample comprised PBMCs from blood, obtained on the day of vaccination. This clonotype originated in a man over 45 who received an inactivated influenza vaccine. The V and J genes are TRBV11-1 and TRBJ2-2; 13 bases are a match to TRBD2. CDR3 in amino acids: CASSWGLAGSWNTGELFF. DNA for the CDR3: TGTGCCAGCAGCTGGGGACTAGCGGGATCTTGGAACACCGGGGAGCTGTTTTTT.